The clone carrying this T cell receptor beta chain appeared once. The antigen is undetermined. The V and J ends lost 3 bases and 8 bases respectively, with 11 bases between them. The CDR3 has 13 residues. CDR1 and CDR2 (germline): SGHTA, FQGNSA. The data derive from a study of brain metastases from non-small cell lung cancer. General observations from the study: Metastases had sparse T cells but largely shared repertoires with primaries. T-cell clones appeared expanded in around 60% of brain metastases relative to matched primary tumors. Fewer infiltrating T cells were found in brain metastases than primaries.

Sequencing was performed with immunoSEQ multiplex PCR; in TCRdb, only in-frame clones are kept and a portion is missing. The sample includes thousands of clones, about 82% of them seen just once. Source material: primary lung tumor tissue. The genes are TRBV7-2 and TRBJ1-5; D gene unclear. This receptor was obtained from a donor at least 40 years old with non-small cell lung cancer. CDR3 residues: CASSLGTVEPQHF. In DNA form, the CDR3 reads TGTGCCAGCAGCTTGGGCACAGTTGAGCCCCAGCATTTT.